This section outlines one TCR beta chain sequence together with its context. Researchers took RNA transcripts and amplified the TCR beta CDR3 regions from them. During a first-round RT-PCR of the TCR CDR3, the HTBI primer set was used. Each CDR3 protein is one row after TCRdb ran MiXCR on the multiplex PCR reads. The data show more than 550,000 distinct CDR3 sequences, just under 45% seen once. In germline, CDR1 is ENHRY, CDR2 SYGVKD. The V segment lost 5 bases and the J segment 4 bases; nucleotides outside the gene matches: 13. The CDR3 consists of 18 residues. This specimen comes from a study of T cells in Graves' hyperthyroidism and ophthalmopathy.

The receptor's source is an adult man with Graves' disease, either hyperthyroidism or ophthalmopathy (not recorded which). The chain recombines TRBV10-3 with TRBJ1-5, with 11 bases that match TRBD1. Material for sequencing was peripheral blood or thyroid tissue (not recorded which). This CDR3 reads CAISPWTGGFPDNQPQHF. The CDR3 DNA is TGTGCCATCAGTCCGTGGACAGGGGGCTTCCCTGATAATCAGCCCCAGCATTTT.